This passage covers 18 T cell receptor beta chains from one sample sequenced in a study of CD8 T cells in ankylosing spondylitis. General study findings and limits: Apparently characteristic of ankylosing spondylitis blood was a TCR beta motif (roughly eight highly homologous variants).

No antigens are known for them. TCRdb re-analysed the 5' RACE reads in MiXCR, keeping a single row per CDR3 protein. The sample lists around 440,000 distinct CDR3 sequences, about 15% seen once, with over 1% in the top ten. Sequenced sample: blood, either unsorted or a sorted T cell fraction (not recorded which). These receptors were obtained from a male donor with ankylosing spondylitis.

The chain joins TRBV10-3 to TRBJ2-7, with TRBD2 identical over 14 bases. V lost 7 bases, J lost 2 bases, and 7 bases stayed unmatched. CDR3 length: 16 residues. Germline CDR1 ENHRY, CDR2 SYGVKD. As DNA, the CDR3 is TGTGCCATCAAAGAAGGACTAGCGGGGGGAACCTACGAGCAGTACTTC. Its protein is CAIKEGLAGGTYEQYF.

The chain combines TRBV3-1 with TRBJ1-2; 8 bases align to TRBD1. V lost 2 bases and J lost 6; bases outside the gene matches: 8. The CDR3 covers 15 residues. Germline lookup yields CDR1 LGHDT and CDR2 YNNKEL (reference sequence). The CDR3 region is CASSQLDRAIDGYTF. CDR3 in DNA: TGTGCCAGCAGCCAACTGGACAGGGCCATTGATGGCTACACCTTC.

This clonotype came up many times. The chain uses TRBV5-5 and TRBJ2-2; D ambiguous. Deletions cut 4 bases from V and 3 bases from J, with 16 bases between. Germline CDR1 reads SGHKS; CDR2 reads YYEKEE (reference sequence). The length of the CDR3 is 16 residues. CDR3 sequence: CASSRSITWDTGELFF. As DNA, the CDR3 is TGTGCCAGCAGCCGATCAATTACGTGGGACACCGGGGAGCTGTTTTTT.

This clonotype was seen at least ten times. This sequence joins TRBV24-1 and TRBJ2-5, with D perhaps TRBD2 (6 bases). Trimming left V 7 bases short and J 2 bases short, with 13 bases between. The CDR3 is 14 residues long. Per germline, CDR1 KGHDR and CDR2 SFDVKD. CDR3 residues: CATSRDSRQETQYF. Here the CDR3 DNA reads TGTGCCACCAGCCGGGACTCAAGACAAGAGACCCAGTACTTC.

The chain employs TRBV28 and TRBJ1-1; D is perhaps TRBD1 (6 bases). Germline CDR1 is MDHEN and CDR2 is SYDVKM. There are 17 residues in the CDR3. V lost 2 bases, J lost 0 bases, and 16 bases lay in between. The CDR3 nucleotides are TGTGCCAGCAGTTTAAGGGCGGTGGGGACATTGAACACTGAAGCTTTCTTT. It codes for CASSLRAVGTLNTEAFF. Full variable domain (outside the CDR3, taken from reference TRBV28 and TRBJ1-1): DVKVTQSSRYLVKRTGEKVFLECVQDMDHENMFWYRQDPGLGLRLIYFSYDVKMKEKGDIPEGYSVSREKKERFSLILESASTNQTSMYLCASSLRAVGTLNTEAFFGQGTRLTVV.

The chain uses TRBV27 and TRBJ2-3, with 9 bases lining up with TRBD2. From germline, CDR1 is MNHEY and CDR2 SMNVEV (reference sequence). Trimming at V came to 0 bases and at J to 5 bases, leaving 9 bases not matched to a gene. This CDR3 contains 17 residues. CDR3 bases: TGTGCCAGCAGTTTATCTTTTAGCGGGAGAAGGGGAGATACGCAGTATTTT. It encodes CASSLSFSGRRGDTQYF.

This clonotype was counted many times. The chain joins TRBV2 to TRBJ2-7, with D maybe TRBD2 (6 bases). Germline V lookup: CDR1 SNHLY, CDR2 FYNNEI. The V end was cut by 7 bases, the J end by 3 bases, with 10 bases between. This CDR3 region has 12 residues. CDR3 region: CASKRVVYEQYF. CDR3 DNA sequence: TGTGCCAGCAAGCGGGTTGTCTACGAGCAGTACTTC.

The chain is built from TRBV5-1 and TRBJ1-1, with TRBD1 as a possible D gene (5 bases). Trimming removed 0 bases at V and 3 bases at J, with 9 bases between. In germline, CDR1 is SGHRS, CDR2 YFSETQ. The CDR3 spans 14 residues. DNA of the CDR3: TGCGCCAGCAGCTTGGTGGGGGTTGACACTGAAGCTTTCTTT. Translating it yields CASSLVGVDTEAFF.

The CDR3 DNA sequence: TGTGCCAGCAGTTTATGGGCGGGGGTCAATCAGCCCCAGCATTTT. Its protein product is CASSLWAGVNQPQHF. This chain connects TRBV28 to TRBJ1-5; perhaps TRBD1 as D (5 bases). V was shortened by 0 bases and J by 3 bases, with 9 bases between the two germline ends. Germline values: CDR1 MDHEN, CDR2 SYDVKM. This CDR3 spans 15 amino acids.

The CDR3 bases are TGCAGTGCTAGAGGATCAGGGGGAAACGCTTATCAGCCCCAGCATTTT. Translation gives CSARGSGGNAYQPQHF. The genes are TRBV20-1 and TRBJ1-5, with 7 bases matching TRBD1. The junction had 11 bases not matched to a gene; V was cut back by 1 base and J by 5 bases. Germline CDR1 DFQATT, CDR2 SNEGSKA (reference sequence). This CDR3 comprises 16 residues.

V gene TRBV27 combines with J gene TRBJ2-1; D gene ambiguous. From germline, CDR1 is MNHEY and CDR2 SMNVEV (reference sequence). V lost 5 bases and J 6 bases, leaving 8 bases between the germline ends. This CDR3 has 12 amino acids. The CDR3 DNA follows: TGTGCCAGCAGTAAAGGCGGCAATGAGCAGTTCTTC. This codes for CASSKGGNEQFF.

CDR3 region: CASSGEAGLLGTGELFF. The CDR3 nucleotides are TGTGCCAGCAGCGGGGAGGCGGGACTTCTCGGCACCGGGGAGCTGTTTTTT. The V gene is TRBV9, the J gene TRBJ2-2; D might be TRBD2 (6 bases). Germline CDR1 SGDLS, CDR2 YYNGEE. The CDR3 covers 17 residues. Trimming shortened V by 3 bases and J by 4 bases, and 19 bases separated the two germline ends. Filled out from reference TRBV9 and TRBJ2-2, the complete variable domain reads DSGVTQTPKHLITATGQRVTLRCSPRSGDLSVYWYQQSLDQGLQFLIQYYNGEERAKGNILERFSAQQFPDLHSELNLSSLELGDSALYFCASSGEAGLLGTGELFFGEGSRLTVL.

This clonotype was counted between two and nine times. The chain employs TRBV20-1 and TRBJ2-2; 9 bases map to TRBD2. This CDR3 is 13 amino acids long. V lost 6 bases, J lost 2 bases, and 1 base stayed unmatched. Germline CDR1 and CDR2: DFQATT and SNEGSKA (reference sequence). CDR3: CSAGTSNTGELFF. CDR3 DNA sequence: TGCAGTGCAGGGACTAGCAACACCGGGGAGCTGTTTTTT.

The V gene is TRBV6-8, the J gene TRBJ2-3, with 9 bases aligning to TRBD2. The CDR3 is 15 amino acids. The V gene end was trimmed by 6 bases and the J gene end by 6 bases; junction bases not matched to a gene: 10. Germline V CDR1 and CDR2: MNHGY, SAAAGT. As DNA, the CDR3 is TGTGCCAGCAGCGCCCTAGCGGGGCCGGCCGATACGCAGTATTTT. Protein product: CASSALAGPADTQYF.

V and J are TRBV29-1 and TRBJ2-5; 7 bases are a match to TRBD2. Germline CDR1 is SQVTM and CDR2 is ANQGSEA. This CDR3 is built from 11 residues. J lost 7 bases, V lost 7 bases, and 6 bases had no gene match. In DNA, the CDR3 is TGCAGCGGCGGGACTACGGGGACCCAGTACTTC. This gives the protein CSGGTTGTQYF. Full variable domain (missing parts from reference TRBV29-1 and TRBJ2-5): SAVISQKPSRDICQRGTSLTIQCQVDSQVTMMFWYRQQPGQSLTLIATANQGSEATYESGFVIDKFPISRPNLTFSTLTVSNMSPEDSSIYLCSGGTTGTQYFGPGTRLLVL.

This clonotype occurred many times. The chain's CDR3 is CASSLGAGEASDEQFF. For the CDR3, the DNA is TGTGCCAGCAGCTTAGGAGCTGGCGAAGCCTCCGATGAGCAGTTCTTC. The chain couples TRBV7-9 to TRBJ2-1; D gene unclear. The CDR3 has 16 residues. V lost 1 base and J lost 8, with 18 bases in between. Germline V CDR1 and CDR2: SEHNR, FQNEAQ (reference sequence).

This chain joins TRBV2 and TRBJ2-5; 7 bases agree with TRBD1. This CDR3 region has 15 residues. Germline lookup yields CDR1 SNHLY and CDR2 FYNNEI. V lost 3 bases and J lost 5; bases outside the gene matches: 9. DNA of the CDR3: TGTGCCAGCAGTGACGAGGGGGCCCGCAGGGAGACCCAGTACTTC. This codes for CASSDEGARRETQYF.

The V call is TRBV6-1, the J call TRBJ2-1, with D hard to call. Germline V gene data show CDR1 as MNHNS and CDR2 as SASEGT. The CDR3 totals 11 residues. The V gene lost 6 bases and the J gene lost 9 bases, with 9 bases spanning the gap. The CDR3 region has the DNA TGTGCCAGCAGCGGCCTGGGTGAGCAGTTCTTC. Translated: CASSGLGEQFF.